This section outlines one TCR beta chain sequence together with its context. The length of the CDR3 is 15 residues. Germline loops: CDR1 KGHDR, CDR2 SFDVKD. Trimming removed 5 bases at V and 4 bases at J, with 13 bases between. Authors' methods: Estimated nucleated cell counts came from reference gene primer amplification. Repertoires were generated with immunoSEQ multiplex PCR, while TCRdb's copy carries only in-frame clones and drops some. V, J and clone size were drawn from that table, and D and trimming were deduced from the DNA. The table shows 150,000 to 200,000 clones, with 85% occurring only once. These data belong to a study of blood T cell repertoires in COVID-19. On the study more broadly: The samples span acute and convalescent COVID-19 from the United States, Italy and Spain.

The rearrangement uses TRBV24-1 and TRBJ2-2; D perhaps matches TRBD1 (6 bases). This TCR was recovered from a human donor with acute or convalescent COVID-19. The donor label of this sample is uncertain. The sequenced sample consisted of peripheral blood. As DNA, the CDR3 is TGTGCCACCAGTGCTTGGGGGCTGGGCACCGGGGAGCTGTTTTTT. Its protein product is CATSAWGLGTGELFF.